The next 31 T cell receptor beta chains were all read from a single sample in a study of shared clonotypes between healthy human individuals. Sequencing was performed with immunoSEQ multiplex PCR; in TCRdb, only in-frame clones are kept and a portion is missing. The table lists some 1.1 million clones, 60% to 85% of them singletons, with 0.89% in the top ten. The sequenced material came from memory CD4+ T cells from PBMCs. As for subset: CD45RA-negative fraction. The receptors were sampled from a man in his late teens or twenties in good health. Some clones in this sample may be carry-over from other donors' samples.

The chain employs TRBV27 and TRBJ1-1; D uncertain. The CDR3 has 13 residues. The germline gives CDR1 MNHEY, CDR2 SMNVEV (reference sequence). The ends were cut back, 9 bases at V and 1 base at J, with 12 bases in the middle. The CDR3 loop is CARSPFPNTEAFF. The CDR3 DNA reads TGTGCCAGATCGCCCTTTCCGAACACTGAAGCTTTCTTT.

This rearrangement joins TRBV28 to TRBJ2-3; TRBD2 might be the D (6 bases). Germline loops: CDR1 MDHEN, CDR2 SYDVKM. Trimming pared 5 bases from V and 10 bases from J, leaving 13 bases between. The CDR3 runs 12 residues. This CDR3 is CASSLQAGPQYF. In DNA form, the CDR3 reads TGTGCCAGCAGTCTTCAAGCGGGCCCGCAGTATTTT.

The chain is built from TRBV2 and TRBJ1-5; D remains unclear. V lost 3 bases and J lost 7, with 7 bases in between. This CDR3 is built from 12 residues. CDR1 is SNHLY and CDR2 is FYNNEI in the germline V gene. The DNA for the CDR3 is TGTGCCAGCAGTGACAGCGGGCAGCCCCAGCATTTT. It yields the protein CASSDSGQPQHF.

The gene calls are TRBV7-8 and TRBJ2-1; D is undetermined. Trimming pared 2 bases from V and 7 bases from J, leaving 12 bases between. The CDR3 totals 14 residues. Germline V gene sequence: CDR1 SGHVS, CDR2 FQNEAQ. CDR3 amino acids: CASSLRETHNEQFF. As DNA, the CDR3 is TGTGCCAGCAGCTTACGCGAGACCCATAATGAGCAGTTCTTC.

The V call is TRBV7-9, the J call TRBJ1-4, with D unresolved. V was shortened by 4 bases and J by 1 base, with 10 bases between the two germline ends. CDR3 length equals 15 residues. Germline CDR1 and CDR2: SEHNR and FQNEAQ (reference sequence). The CDR3 DNA is TGTGCCAGCAGCTCCCTCAGGATAACTAATGAAAAACTGTTTTTT. Translated: CASSSLRITNEKLFF.

The gene calls are TRBV20-1 and TRBJ2-1; tentatively, D is TRBD1 or TRBD2 (5 bases each). CDR3 size: 11 residues. Germline V gene sequence: CDR1 DFQATT, CDR2 SNEGSKA (reference sequence). Trimming took off 6 bases at V and 11 bases at J, with 14 bases between the two ends. The CDR3 protein is CSAKGRAKQFF. The CDR3 DNA reads TGCAGTGCAAAGGGGCGGGCAAAGCAGTTCTTC.

This sequence joins TRBV5-1 and TRBJ2-1, with a possible D match to TRBD2 (6 bases). CDR3 length: 17 amino acids. The germline V gene encodes CDR1 SGHRS and CDR2 YFSETQ. Trimming took off 3 bases at V and 0 bases at J, with 16 bases between the two ends. CDR3 nucleotide sequence: TGCGCCAGCAGCTCAGGAAGCGGGTCAAGCTCCTACAATGAGCAGTTCTTC. Its translation: CASSSGSGSSSYNEQFF.

The V call is TRBV28, the J call TRBJ2-1, with D possibly being TRBD2 (6 bases). CDR3 length: 13 amino acids. V lost 6 bases and J 6 bases, leaving 12 bases between the germline ends. The germline gives CDR1 MDHEN, CDR2 SYDVKM. DNA of the CDR3: TGTGCCAGCAGACTCTGGGGAGGCAATGAGCAGTTCTTC. Encoded protein: CASRLWGGNEQFF.

The chain recombines TRBV2 with TRBJ2-5; 8 bases match TRBD1. This CDR3 has 15 residues. V lost 4 bases, J lost 4 bases, and 8 bases stayed unmatched. Germline V lookup: CDR1 SNHLY, CDR2 FYNNEI. The DNA of the CDR3 is TGTGCCAGCAGTGGAAACAGGGGGGCAGGAGAGACCCAGTACTTC. Translation gives CASSGNRGAGETQYF.

The genes are TRBV5-1 and TRBJ2-2; 8 bases line up with TRBD2. V shed 4 bases and J 7 bases; nucleotides not matched to a gene: 9. Germline V gives CDR1 SGHRS, CDR2 YFSETQ. This CDR3 region has 15 residues. CDR3 bases: TGCGCCAGCAGCCCCCCGGGAGGGCCTATCGGGGAGCTGTTTTTT. Translating gives CASSPPGGPIGELFF.

The chain carries TRBV30 and TRBJ2-1, with 8 bases matching TRBD1. Germline V CDR1 and CDR2: GTSNPN, SVGIG (reference sequence). The CDR3 length is 15 residues. The junction had 12 bases not matched to a gene; V was cut back by 3 bases and J by 8 bases. The CDR3 sequence is CAWSTGTGIADEQFF. Here the CDR3 DNA reads TGTGCCTGGAGCACGGGGACAGGAATCGCGGATGAGCAGTTCTTC.

V and J are TRBV2 and TRBJ2-6; 9 bases map to TRBD1. The germline V gene encodes CDR1 SNHLY and CDR2 FYNNEI. J lost 12 bases, V lost 7 bases, and 7 bases had no gene match. The CDR3 is made up of 13 amino acids. CDR3 amino acids: CASMRDRDLVLTF. CDR3 DNA sequence: TGTGCCAGCATGCGGGACAGGGATCTCGTCCTGACTTTC.

CDR3 nucleotides: TGTGCCAGCAGCTTTGGTCCCTCGTTAGAAAAGCAGTTCTTC. This codes for CASSFGPSLEKQFF. This rearrangement joins TRBV11-2 to TRBJ2-1; D is ambiguous. Germline V gene sequence: CDR1 SGHAT, CDR2 FQNNGV. Trimming took off 3 bases at V and 11 bases at J, with 17 bases between the two ends. The CDR3 totals 14 residues.

This clone was found once. The chain links TRBV7-3 to TRBJ1-1; no firm D call. Germline V gene data show CDR1 as SGHTA and CDR2 as FQGTGA. The V gene lost 2 bases and the J gene lost 2 bases, with 9 bases spanning the gap. The CDR3 spans 14 residues. CDR3 region: CASSLGRFNTEAFF. The CDR3 DNA sequence: TGTGCCAGCAGCTTAGGGAGATTTAACACTGAAGCTTTCTTT. The whole variable domain, remainder taken from reference TRBV7-3 and TRBJ1-1, is GAGVSQTPSNKVTEKGKYVELRCDPISGHTALYWYRQSLGQGPEFLIYFQGTGAADDSGLPNDRFFAVRPEGSVSTLKIQRTERGDSAVYLCASSLGRFNTEAFFGQGTRLTVV.

This chain joins TRBV11-2 and TRBJ2-7; D not certain. Trimming stripped 1 base from V and 3 bases from J, with 4 bases between. The germline V gene has CDR1 SGHAT and CDR2 FQNNGV. There are 12 residues in the CDR3. For the CDR3, the DNA is TGTGCCAGCAGCTTAGGAATCTACGAGCAGTACTTC. Its translation is CASSLGIYEQYF.

The V gene is TRBV7-3, the J gene TRBJ2-5; a possible D gene is TRBD2 (6 bases). The CDR3 covers 14 residues. Germline CDR1 is SGHTA and CDR2 is FQGTGA. V lost 2 bases and J 3 bases, leaving 10 bases between the germline ends. In nucleotides, the CDR3 is TGTGCCAGCAGCTTAGGAGGGTTCGAAGAGACCCAGTACTTC. This sequence encodes CASSLGGFEETQYF.

The rearrangement uses TRBV25-1 and TRBJ2-5; 7 bases agree with TRBD1. The ends lost 3 bases at V and 1 base at J; junction bases unmatched: 5. CDR1 is MGHDK, CDR2 SYGVNS, per germline. This CDR3 has 15 amino acids. The CDR3 spells CASSDLPGGQETQYF. The CDR3, as DNA: TGTGCCAGCAGTGACTTGCCAGGGGGCCAAGAGACCCAGTACTTC.

J is TRBJ1-1 and V is TRBV2; perhaps TRBD1 as D (6 bases). CDR1 SNHLY and CDR2 FYNNEI come from the germline V gene. The V end lost 6 bases, the J end lost 5 bases, and 16 bases lay between the germline ends. CDR3 size: 14 residues. Here the CDR3 DNA reads TGTGCCAGCAGCGGGTTGACAGGTTTTACTGAAGCTTTCTTT. Translating gives CASSGLTGFTEAFF.

The chain is built from TRBV18 and TRBJ2-2; 9 bases map to TRBD2. This CDR3 is built from 17 residues. V lost 6 bases to trimming and J lost 1 base; unmatched junction nucleotides: 9. The V gene's germline CDR1 is KGHSH and CDR2 LQKENI. The CDR3 bases are TGTGCCAGCTCCCCGATATTAGCGGGGGAGAACACCGGGGAGCTGTTTTTT. Translating gives CASSPILAGENTGELFF.

By frequency in the sample, this clone is medium-sized. The chain employs TRBV9 and TRBJ1-2, with 9 bases fitting TRBD1. This CDR3 has 14 residues. Germline trimming cut 0 bases from V and 6 bases from J; bases unmatched to any gene: 3. Per germline, CDR1 SGDLS and CDR2 YYNGEE. The CDR3 nucleotides are TGTGCCAGCAGCGTAGCTGGACAGGGGCATGGCTACACCTTC. This sequence encodes CASSVAGQGHGYTF.

CDR3 region: CASSLLDFSYNEQFF. CDR3 DNA sequence: TGCGCCAGCAGCTTGTTGGATTTCTCCTACAATGAGCAGTTCTTC. The chain couples TRBV5-1 to TRBJ2-1; D remains ambiguous. Germline V CDR1 and CDR2: SGHRS, YFSETQ. The CDR3 runs 15 residues. The V gene lost 1 base and the J gene lost 0 bases, with 8 bases spanning the gap.

The chain uses TRBV11-2 and TRBJ2-5; D is perhaps TRBD2 (7 bases). CDR1 is SGHAT and CDR2 is FQNNGV in the germline V gene. V was shortened by 2 bases and J by 4 bases, with 14 bases between the two germline ends. The CDR3 totals 15 residues. The CDR3 here is CASSLNTGGGETQYF. DNA of the CDR3: TGTGCCAGCAGCTTAAATACGGGGGGCGGAGAGACCCAGTACTTC.

This clone was observed a few times. The chain joins TRBV9 to TRBJ1-2; 7 positions match TRBD1. There are 15 residues in the CDR3. V dropped 4 bases and J dropped 8; count of bases not matched to a gene: 14. The germline CDR1 and CDR2 sequences are SGDLS and YYNGEE. Here the CDR3 reads CASSTRQGPTMGYTF. The DNA for the CDR3 is TGTGCCAGCAGCACTCGACAGGGACCGACTATGGGCTACACCTTC. Drawing the rest from reference TRBV9 and TRBJ1-2, the complete variable domain is DSGVTQTPKHLITATGQRVTLRCSPRSGDLSVYWYQQSLDQGLQFLIQYYNGEERAKGNILERFSAQQFPDLHSELNLSSLELGDSALYFCASSTRQGPTMGYTFGSGTRLTVV.

The count of this clone is one. The CDR3 loop reads CATLRGGNEKLFF. The CDR3 DNA sequence: TGTGCCACCCTAAGAGGGGGTAATGAAAAACTGTTTTTT. The chain has TRBV28 and TRBJ1-4; a weak D match, TRBD1 (6 bases). The CDR3 runs 13 residues. V lost 10 bases to trimming and J lost 4 bases, with 13 bases between them. The V gene's germline CDR1 is MDHEN and CDR2 SYDVKM.

This clone is a singleton in its sample. The chain is built from TRBV25-1 and TRBJ2-7; TRBD2 aligns across 12 bases. In germline, CDR1 is MGHDK, CDR2 SYGVNS. The CDR3 has 14 amino acids. The V and J ends lost 6 bases and 0 bases, in that order; junction bases with no gene match: 0. CDR3 nucleotides: TGTGCCAGCAGGACTAGCGGGAGCTCCTACGAGCAGTACTTC. The encoded protein is CASRTSGSSYEQYF.

The J gene is TRBJ2-3, the V gene TRBV19, with TRBD2 matching 7 bases. Germline V lookup: CDR1 LNHDA, CDR2 SQIVND (reference sequence). The CDR3 has 15 residues. The V and J ends lost 1 base and 2 bases, in that order; junction bases with no gene match: 3. The CDR3 is CASSIGAGLTDTQYF. The DNA for the CDR3 is TGTGCCAGTAGTATAGGAGCGGGACTCACAGATACGCAGTATTTT.

The chain has TRBV7-9 and TRBJ1-5, with 9 bases aligning to TRBD1. CDR3 size: 15 residues. Looked up from germline, CDR1 is SEHNR and CDR2 is FQNEAQ (reference sequence). J lost 6 bases, V lost 4 bases, and 7 bases had no gene match. The CDR3 coding sequence is TGTGCCAGCAGCTGGGGGGGACAGGGAAGTCAGCCCCAGCATTTT. It is translated as CASSWGGQGSQPQHF.

The chain recombines TRBV7-9 with TRBJ2-1; 7 bases line up with TRBD2. The V gene's germline CDR1 is SEHNR and CDR2 FQNEAQ (reference sequence). This CDR3 comprises 17 residues. Trimming cost V 1 base and J 0 bases; bases outside gene matches: 6. The CDR3 loop reads CASSLGLGGISYNEQFF. CDR3 nucleotides: TGTGCCAGCAGCTTAGGGTTGGGAGGGATCTCCTACAATGAGCAGTTCTTC.

Only a few counts were recorded for this clone. The gene calls are TRBV2 and TRBJ2-3; no clear D gene. Deletions cut 6 bases from V and 2 bases from J, with 9 bases between. Looked up from germline, CDR1 is SNHLY and CDR2 is FYNNEI. The CDR3 consists of 13 residues. In nucleotides, the CDR3 is TGTGCCAGCAGGGGTGCTAACACAGATACGCAGTATTTT. It translates to CASRGANTDTQYF. The full variable domain, its missing parts supplied by reference TRBV2 and TRBJ2-3, is EPEVTQTPSHQVTQMGQEVILRCVPISNHLYFYWYRQILGQKVEFLVSFYNNEISEKSEIFDDQFSVERPDGSNFTLKIRSTKLEDSAMYFCASRGANTDTQYFGPGTRLTVL.

This sequence joins TRBV9 and TRBJ2-3; 10 bases map to TRBD2. The CDR3 covers 18 residues. Looked up from germline, CDR1 is SGDLS and CDR2 is YYNGEE. J gave up 0 bases and V 0 bases, and 7 bases lay outside the gene matches. The CDR3 region has the DNA TGTGCCAGCAGCGTAGCTACTAGCGGGGTTTCTAGCACAGATACGCAGTATTTT. Protein product: CASSVATSGVSSTDTQYF.

V is TRBV10-1 and J is TRBJ2-2, with D perhaps TRBD1 (5 bases). The CDR3 is 14 residues long. The V gene's germline CDR1 is WNHNN and CDR2 SYGVQD (reference sequence). The ends were cut back, 4 bases at V and 4 bases at J, with 10 bases in the middle. The CDR3 sequence is CASSVDRTTGELFF. In nucleotides, the CDR3 is TGCGCCAGCAGTGTAGACAGAACCACCGGGGAGCTGTTTTTT.